The 16 T cell receptor beta chains below come from one sample, sequenced in a study of blood T cell repertoires in COVID-19. Some clones are missing from TCRdb's copy, which holds only in-frame ones; the method was immunoSEQ multiplex PCR. In the table there are about 240,000 clones, approximately 86% of which are singletons. Sequencing input: PBMCs or T cells enriched from blood (not recorded which). The receptors derive from a woman aged 40 to 50 with acute COVID-19.

The CDR3, as DNA: TGTGCCAGCAGCCACAAATTGACAGGGGGCGCGAGGGAGACCCAGTACTTC. Translating gives CASSHKLTGGARETQYF. The chain joins TRBV14 to TRBJ2-5; 10 bases align to TRBD1. CDR3 length: 17 residues. V lost 3 bases, J lost 5 bases, and 12 bases stayed unmatched. Germline values: CDR1 SGHDN, CDR2 FVKESK.

This clone was detected once. V gene TRBV27 combines with J gene TRBJ1-3; TRBD1 aligns across 7 bases. Germline CDR1 MNHEY, CDR2 SMNVEV (reference sequence). V lost 5 bases to trimming and J lost 0 bases; unmatched junction nucleotides: 10. The CDR3 sequence is 17 residues long. The CDR3 is CASSPRGQGVSGNTIYF. Here the CDR3 DNA reads TGTGCCAGCAGTCCACGTGGGCAGGGGGTCTCTGGAAACACCATATATTTT.

V gene TRBV5-5 combines with J gene TRBJ2-1, with D tentatively TRBD1 (6 bases). Germline V gene lookup returns CDR1 SGHKS and CDR2 YYEKEE (reference sequence). The CDR3 is 14 amino acids. V lost 0 bases, J lost 9 bases, and 13 bases lay in between. CDR3 region: CASSLEAQGSEQFF. The CDR3 bases are TGTGCCAGCAGCTTGGAAGCTCAGGGGAGTGAGCAGTTCTTC.

This sequence joins TRBV9 and TRBJ1-6, with 11 bases that match TRBD1. Trimming cost V 3 bases and J 6 bases; bases outside gene matches: 2. This CDR3 contains 15 residues. Germline V gives CDR1 SGDLS, CDR2 YYNGEE. The CDR3 loop reads CASSGGTGGNSPLHF. CDR3 in DNA: TGTGCCAGCAGCGGGGGGACAGGGGGTAATTCACCCCTCCACTTT. The variable domain in full, completed from reference TRBV9 and TRBJ1-6, reads DSGVTQTPKHLITATGQRVTLRCSPRSGDLSVYWYQQSLDQGLQFLIQYYNGEERAKGNILERFSAQQFPDLHSELNLSSLELGDSALYFCASSGGTGGNSPLHFGNGTRLTVT.

This chain connects TRBV24-1 to TRBJ2-3; D is perhaps TRBD2 (6 bases). The CDR3 runs 13 residues. Looked up from germline, CDR1 is KGHDR and CDR2 is SFDVKD. V was cut by 7 bases and J by 3 bases, with 10 bases left in between. The CDR3: CATRGGLTDTQYF. The CDR3 nucleotides are TGTGCCACCAGGGGAGGACTAACAGATACGCAGTATTTT.

V is TRBV11-2 and J is TRBJ2-3, with TRBD2 matching over 7 bases. Germline trimming cut 3 bases from V and 3 bases from J; bases unmatched to any gene: 6. CDR1 and CDR2 from the germline V gene are SGHAT and FQNNGV. The CDR3 is 15 residues long. CDR3 sequence (DNA): TGTGCCAGCAGCTTCAGCGGGATAAGGACAGATACGCAGTATTTT. Protein product: CASSFSGIRTDTQYF.

The V gene is TRBV7-2, the J gene TRBJ2-2; perhaps TRBD2 as D (6 bases). The CDR3 is 16 amino acids. Germline V gene lookup returns CDR1 SGHTA and CDR2 FQGNSA. The V and J ends lost 5 bases and 0 bases respectively, with 13 bases between them. CDR3 region: CASSPLARPNTGELFF. Here the CDR3 DNA reads TGTGCCAGCAGCCCCCTAGCGAGACCGAACACCGGGGAGCTGTTTTTT.

The chain is built from TRBV7-9 and TRBJ2-1; D is undetermined. Per germline, CDR1 SEHNR and CDR2 FQNEAQ (reference sequence). This CDR3 spans 14 amino acids. V lost 0 bases to trimming and J lost 4 bases, with 7 bases between them. This CDR3 reads CASSLAYKYNEQFF. DNA of the CDR3: TGTGCCAGCAGCTTAGCGTACAAGTACAATGAGCAGTTCTTC. Full variable domain (remainder filled in from reference TRBV7-9 and TRBJ2-1): DTGVSQNPRHKITKRGQNVTFRCDPISEHNRLYWYRQTLGQGPEFLTYFQNEAQLEKSRLLSDRFSAERPKGSFSTLEIQRTEQGDSAMYLCASSLAYKYNEQFFGPGTRLTVL.

The gene calls are TRBV10-2 and TRBJ1-4; D remains unclear. Germline assignment: CDR1 WSHSY and CDR2 SAAADI. This CDR3 comprises 15 residues. Trimming took 6 bases from V and 6 from J, leaving 17 bases between them. CDR3 amino acids: CASRAPWEEDEKLFF. In DNA form, the CDR3 reads TGCGCCAGCAGGGCCCCTTGGGAGGAAGATGAAAAACTGTTTTTT.

V is TRBV7-8 and J is TRBJ2-3; 14 nucleotides align to TRBD2. Germline CDR1 is SGHVS and CDR2 is FQNEAQ. The CDR3 length is 16 residues. V gave up 3 bases and J gave up 6 bases; unmatched junction bases: 5. In DNA, the CDR3 is TGTGCCAGCAGCTTGACTAGCGGGAGGGCCTTGGATACGCAGTATTTT. Translated, it gives CASSLTSGRALDTQYF.

The rearrangement joins TRBV5-1 to TRBJ1-1; TRBD1 aligns across 7 bases. The CDR3 runs 14 residues. Trimming took 0 bases from V and 7 from J; bases not matched to a gene: 6. The germline V gene has CDR1 SGHRS and CDR2 YFSETQ. Here the CDR3 DNA reads TGCGCCAGCAGCTTGGCCCTAGGACAGGATGAAGCTTTCTTT. This translates into CASSLALGQDEAFF.

This rearrangement joins TRBV28 to TRBJ2-7; the match to TRBD2 covers 11 bases. The V segment lost 2 bases and the J segment 3 bases; nucleotides outside the gene matches: 6. This CDR3 is 16 amino acids long. Germline V gene sequence: CDR1 MDHEN, CDR2 SYDVKM. The CDR3 region is CASSLITSGRIYEQYF. The CDR3 DNA reads TGTGCCAGCAGTTTAATTACTAGCGGGAGAATCTACGAGCAGTACTTC. Looking up the rest from reference TRBV28 and TRBJ2-7 gives the full variable domain: DVKVTQSSRYLVKRTGEKVFLECVQDMDHENMFWYRQDPGLGLRLIYFSYDVKMKEKGDIPEGYSVSREKKERFSLILESASTNQTSMYLCASSLITSGRIYEQYFGPGTRLTVT.

The rearrangement links TRBV11-2 to TRBJ1-4; TRBD1 aligns across 9 bases. Germline values: CDR1 SGHAT, CDR2 FQNNGV. V lost 3 bases to trimming and J lost 4 bases; unmatched junction nucleotides: 3. This CDR3 is built from 15 residues. CDR3 in amino acids: CASSLGTGNNEKLFF. CDR3 in DNA: TGTGCCAGCAGCTTGGGGACAGGGAATAATGAAAAACTGTTTTTT.

This chain links TRBV5-5 with TRBJ1-1; weak D call: TRBD1 (5 bases). Germline V gives CDR1 SGHKS, CDR2 YYEKEE (reference sequence). This CDR3 spans 14 amino acids. The germline V and J ends were trimmed by 4 bases and 0 bases, with 10 bases remaining between them. The CDR3 DNA is TGTGCCAGCAGCACCCGGGACTTGAACACTGAAGCTTTCTTT. This translates into CASSTRDLNTEAFF.

In this sample, this clone turned up a few times. The gene calls are TRBV18 and TRBJ2-7; D is possibly TRBD1 (6 bases). Trimming left V 3 bases short and J 6 bases short, with 15 bases between. CDR1 KGHSH and CDR2 LQKENI come from the germline V gene. This CDR3 has 14 residues. The CDR3 DNA sequence: TGTGCCAGCTCACCCAGGACAGTTCTCAGCGAGCAGTACTTC. This translates into CASSPRTVLSEQYF.

The V gene is TRBV24-1, the J gene TRBJ2-1; 7 bases are a match to TRBD2. Germline CDR1 is KGHDR and CDR2 is SFDVKD. The V and J ends lost 1 base and 5 bases, in that order; junction bases with no gene match: 4. This CDR3 is built from 15 residues. CDR3 nucleotide sequence: TGTGCCACCAGTGATTTAGGGACTACACACAATGAGCAGTTCTTC. Translated: CATSDLGTTHNEQFF.